This is a list of T cell receptor beta chains from one sample in a study of tumor-infiltrating lymphocytes in oesophageal squamous cell carcinoma. TCRdb recomputed calls from the PCR reads with MiXCR, one row per CDR3 protein. The sample lists some 8,300 distinct CDR3 sequences, 66% occurring once. Sequenced: esophageal tumor tissue. The receptors originated from a female donor with esophageal squamous cell carcinoma. The CDR3 runs from the conserved cysteine through the conserved F or W. A D gene is named only where the DNA matches it firmly. Rows give clone size only sometimes, using once, few, many, or a class for an expanded clone.

j_call,d_call,clone_size,v_call,cdr3_aa,cdr3_nt
TRBJ2-3,TRBD1,-,TRBV11-2,CASSRSGQGGADTQYF,TGTGCCAGCAGCCGATCTGGACAGGGGGGAGCAGATACGCAGTATTTT
TRBJ2-3,TRBD1,few,TRBV6-1,CASSFRDRRAGTQYF,TGTGCCAGCAGTTTCCGGGACAGACGGGCCGGTACGCAGTATTTT
TRBJ2-3,TRBD2,-,TRBV12-3/TRBV12-4,CASSYGQRERTDTQYF,TGTGCCAGCAGTTATGGTCAGCGGGAGCGCACAGATACGCAGTATTTT
TRBJ1-4,-,-,TRBV7-2,CASRQGPERGKLFF,TGTGCCAGCAGACAGGGCCCCGAACGAGGAAAACTGTTTTTT
TRBJ2-2,-,-,TRBV19,CASSMQGKGELFF,TGTGCCAGTAGTATGCAGGGGAAAGGAGAGCTGTTTTTT
TRBJ1-2,-,few,TRBV7-9,CASSSLGAGNYGYTF,TGTGCCAGCAGCTCCCTAGGGGCCGGTAACTATGGCTACACCTTC
TRBJ2-1,-,few,TRBV6-1,CASCRFGNEQFF,TGTGCCAGCTGCCGCTTTGGGAATGAGCAGTTCTTC
TRBJ1-2,-,-,TRBV12-3/TRBV12-4,CASSLDSLVVYGYTF,TGTGCCAGCAGTTTGGACAGCCTTGTGGTCTATGGCTACACCTTC
TRBJ2-5,-,few,TRBV7-3,CASSQQGRGSQETQYF,TGTGCCAGCAGCCAACAGGGGCGGGGGTCCCAAGAGACCCAGTACTTC
TRBJ1-1,TRBD1,-,TRBV7-3,CASSPRQGRMNTEAFF,TGTGCCAGCAGCCCCAGACAGGGCCGTATGAACACTGAAGCTTTCTTT
TRBJ1-1,TRBD1,-,TRBV27,CASSPYIRTGMMNTEAFF,TGTGCCAGCAGTCCATATATTCGGACAGGGATGATGAACACTGAAGCTTTCTTT
TRBJ2-5,-,-,TRBV20-1,CSARNPASYNSPLHF,TGCAGTGCTAGAAACCCTGCAAGCTATAATTCACCCCTCCACTTC
TRBJ2-7,TRBD2,-,TRBV7-8,CASSALGLASRSEQYF,TGTGCCAGCAGCGCCCTGGGACTAGCGAGTAGATCCGAGCAGTACTTC
TRBJ2-3,-,few,TRBV7-2,CASSLDSSTDTQYF,TGTGCCAGCAGCTTAGACTCTAGCACAGATACGCAGTATTTT
TRBJ2-3,TRBD2,few,TRBV7-2,CASSGQAGGADTQYF,TGTGCCAGCAGCGGACAAGCGGGAGGAGCAGATACGCAGTATTTT
TRBJ2-7,TRBD1,-,TRBV7-8,CASSFGQGLYEQYF,TGTGCCAGCAGCTTCGGACAGGGCTTATACGAGCAGTACTTC
TRBJ1-1,TRBD1,once,TRBV6-6,CASSSGQGIVNTEAFF,TGTGCCAGCAGTTCGGGACAGGGGATAGTGAACACTGAAGCTTTCTTT
TRBJ2-5,-,-,TRBV7-8,CASSFYRPGETQYF,TGTGCCAGCAGCTTTTACCGACCGGGGGAGACCCAGTACTTC
TRBJ2-7,-,-,TRBV12-3/TRBV12-4,CASSFRYEAYEQYF,TGTGCCAGCAGTTTCAGATATGAGGCCTACGAGCAGTACTTC
TRBJ2-5,-,large,TRBV6-1,CASSAGGGGETQYF,TGTGCCAGCAGTGCCGGGGGAGGGGGCGAGACCCAGTACTTC
TRBJ1-4,TRBD1,-,TRBV6-6,CASSSFGTGRLKLFF,TGTGCCAGCAGTTCCTTCGGGACAGGGAGGTTGAAACTGTTTTTT
TRBJ2-3,-,-,TRBV7-3,CASSVGWTVSTDTQYF,TGTGCCAGCAGCGTAGGGTGGACAGTCAGCACAGATACGCAGTATTTT
TRBJ2-3,-,-,TRBV7-9,CASSPQFGDTQYF,TGTGCCAGCAGCCCCCAATTCGGGGATACGCAGTATTTT
TRBJ2-7,TRBD1,-,TRBV5-3,CASRHTGTGDPYEQYF,TGTGCCAGCAGACATACCGGGACAGGGGACCCCTACGAGCAGTACTTC
TRBJ2-3,-,-,TRBV11-2,CASSLLRQNTDTQYF,TGTGCCAGCAGCTTATTGAGGCAAAACACAGATACGCAGTATTTT
TRBJ2-3,-,-,TRBV7-3,CASSSNRDTDTQYF,TGTGCCAGCAGCTCCAACAGGGACACAGATACGCAGTATTTT
TRBJ2-3,-,-,TRBV28,CASTSRDTQYF,TGTGCCAGCACAAGCAGGGATACGCAGTATTTT
TRBJ2-3,-,few,TRBV7-9,CASSFGRATDTQYF,TGTGCCAGCAGCTTCGGCAGGGCTACAGATACGCAGTATTTT
TRBJ2-5,TRBD1,-,TRBV24-1,CATSRTGQKTQYF,TGTGCCACCAGCCGGACAGGTCAGAAGACCCAGTACTTC
TRBJ2-1,TRBD2,few,TRBV7-6,CASSLGTSGRGTGEQFF,TGTGCCAGCAGCTTAGGGACTAGCGGGAGGGGGACAGGGGAGCAGTTCTTC
TRBJ2-5,-,-,TRBV11-2,CASSLVGGETQYF,TGTGCCAGCAGCTTAGTCGGGGGCGAGACCCAGTACTTC
TRBJ2-3,TRBD1,-,TRBV7-3,CASSLTQGASEDTQYF,TGTGCCAGCAGCTTAACCCAGGGGGCTTCTGAAGATACGCAGTATTTT
TRBJ2-2,-,-,TRBV6-6,CASSGPRGASGELFF,TGTGCCAGCAGTGGGCCGAGAGGGGCCAGCGGGGAGCTGTTTTTT
TRBJ2-5,-,few,TRBV7-6,CASSSVRQETQYF,TGTGCCAGCAGTTCAGTGCGGCAAGAGACCCAGTACTTC
TRBJ2-5,TRBD2,few,TRBV7-8,CASSLGGGVTKETQYF,TGTGCCAGCAGCTTAGGGGGGGGGGTAACCAAAGAGACCCAGTACTTC
TRBJ2-7,-,few,TRBV7-2,CAGSLVSRGGHEQYF,TGTGCCGGCAGCTTAGTCTCCAGGGGGGGACACGAGCAGTACTTC
TRBJ2-5,TRBD2,few,TRBV11-3,CASSAGTSGSGKTQYF,TGTGCCAGCAGCGCCGGGACTAGCGGGAGTGGGAAGACCCAGTACTTC
TRBJ2-1,-,-,TRBV12-3/TRBV12-4,CASSPLGGEQFF,TGTGCCAGCAGTCCCCTGGGGGGAGAGCAGTTCTTC
TRBJ2-7,TRBD1,-,TRBV6-1,CASSEYGDSSYEQYF,TGTGCCAGCAGTGAATACGGGGACAGCTCCTACGAGCAGTACTTC
TRBJ2-7,-,large,TRBV6-1,CASSFTYEQYF,TGTGCCAGCAGTTTTACCTACGAGCAGTACTTC
TRBJ2-3,-,few,TRBV7-3,CASSPSYLGTDTQYF,TGTGCCAGCAGCCCGTCCTACCTAGGCACAGATACGCAGTATTTT
TRBJ2-1,TRBD2,-,TRBV10-3,CAISGLAGESNEQFF,TGTGCCATCAGTGGACTAGCGGGAGAATCCAATGAGCAGTTCTTC
TRBJ1-1,-,-,TRBV7-9,CASSLNVAFF,TGTGCCAGCAGCTTAAACGTAGCTTTCTTT
TRBJ2-3,TRBD2,-,TRBV7-6,CASSLEPGLQTTQYF,TGTGCCAGCAGCTTAGAACCGGGACTACAGACTACGCAGTATTTT
TRBJ2-4,TRBD1,-,TRBV7-2,CASSLDPGGVNEQYF,TGTGCCAGCAGCTTAGATCCAGGGGGCGTGAATGAGCAGTACTTC
TRBJ2-1,TRBD2,-,TRBV7-6,CASSLARVAGGGNEQFF,TGTGCCAGCAGCTTAGCAAGGGTAGCGGGAGGTGGCAATGAGCAGTTCTTC
TRBJ2-5,-,few,TRBV7-2,CASSPGQFQETQYF,TGTGCCAGCAGCCCCGGACAGTTCCAAGAGACCCAGTACTTC
TRBJ1-6,-,-,TRBV27,CASSLARGDSPLHF,TGTGCCAGCAGTTTAGCCAGGGGAGACTCACCCCTCCACTTT
TRBJ1-2,TRBD1,-,TRBV7-2,CASTSSGGYGYTF,TGTGCCAGCACCTCTTCAGGGGGATATGGCTACACCTTC
TRBJ2-7,TRBD1,few,TRBV28,CASKHRDRVGEQYF,TGTGCCAGCAAACACCGGGACAGGGTGGGGGAGCAGTACTTC
TRBJ2-1,-,-,TRBV5-4,CASSPGAGYYNEQFF,TGTGCCAGCAGCCCAGGGGCGGGATATTACAATGAGCAGTTCTTC